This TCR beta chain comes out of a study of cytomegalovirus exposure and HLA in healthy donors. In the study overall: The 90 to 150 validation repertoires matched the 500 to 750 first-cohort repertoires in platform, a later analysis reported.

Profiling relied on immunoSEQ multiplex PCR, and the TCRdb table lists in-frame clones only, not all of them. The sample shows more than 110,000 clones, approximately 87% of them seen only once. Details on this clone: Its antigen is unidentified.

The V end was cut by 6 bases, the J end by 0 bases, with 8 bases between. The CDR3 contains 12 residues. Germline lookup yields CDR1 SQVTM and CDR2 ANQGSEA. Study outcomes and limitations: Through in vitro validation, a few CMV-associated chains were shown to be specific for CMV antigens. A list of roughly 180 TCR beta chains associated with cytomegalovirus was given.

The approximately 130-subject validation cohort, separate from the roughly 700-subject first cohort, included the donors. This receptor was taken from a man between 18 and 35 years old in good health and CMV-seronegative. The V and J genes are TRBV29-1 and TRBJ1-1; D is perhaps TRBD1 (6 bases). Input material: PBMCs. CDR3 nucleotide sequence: TGCAGCGTCACAGGGTTGAACACTGAAGCTTTCTTT. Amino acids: CSVTGLNTEAFF.